These T cell receptor beta chains were read from a single sample in a study of OX40 agonist ivuxolimab in advanced cancers. The data were produced by immunoSEQ multiplex PCR, yet TCRdb's version contains in-frame clones alone and is incomplete. This table holds tens of thousands of clones, about 90% found once. Sequencing used CD4+ or CD8+ T cells sorted from blood, obtained in a trial of the OX40 agonist ivuxolimab. These receptors were obtained from an adult with an advanced solid tumor such as melanoma, head and neck, liver or kidney cancer. CDR3s include the opening cysteine and the closing phenylalanine or tryptophan. D genes are given only for firm matches. Only some rows state a clone size, as once, few, many or a class for expanded clones.

J | size | V | D | length | CDR3 | DNA
TRBJ2-7 | - | TRBV19 | TRBD2 | 15 | CASSIVAGEHYEQYF | TGTGCCAGTAGTATAGTAGCGGGAGAACACTACGAGCAGTACTTC
TRBJ2-3 | - | TRBV10-1 | - | 14 | CASSEQGYTDTQYF | TGCGCCAGCAGTGAACAGGGTTACACAGATACGCAGTATTTT
TRBJ1-4 | - | TRBV4-3 | - | 15 | CASSQDQVTNEKLFF | TGCGCCAGCAGCCAAGACCAGGTCACTAATGAAAAACTGTTTTTT
TRBJ2-7 | - | TRBV11-1 | TRBD2 | 16 | CASSFIAGARNYEQYF | TGTGCCAGCAGCTTCATAGCGGGAGCCCGAAACTACGAGCAGTACTTC
TRBJ2-2 | few | TRBV9 | TRBD2 | 13 | CASRGRDTGELFF | TGTGCCAGCCGCGGGAGGGATACCGGGGAGCTGTTTTTT
TRBJ2-3 | - | TRBV28 | - | 16 | CASSLGGVDSTDTQYF | TGTGCCAGCAGTTTAGGTGGGGTAGACTCCACAGATACGCAGTATTTT
TRBJ2-1 | - | TRBV4-1 | TRBD1 | 14 | CASSHDRGIVEQFF | TGCGCCAGCAGCCATGACAGGGGAATCGTTGAGCAGTTCTTC
TRBJ2-1 | - | TRBV18 | - | 11 | CASSPGGEQFF | TGTGCCAGCTCACCAGGGGGAGAGCAGTTCTTC
TRBJ1-2 | - | TRBV4-2 | TRBD1 | 13 | CASSQGTGDGYTF | TGTGCCAGCAGCCAAGGGACAGGGGATGGCTACACCTTC
TRBJ2-1 | once | TRBV4-3 | TRBD2 | 16 | CASSQDRAGAGNEQFF | TGCGCCAGCAGCCAAGATCGAGCGGGAGCGGGTAATGAGCAGTTCTTC
TRBJ2-5 | - | TRBV5-8 | - | 14 | CASSLVAAQETQYF | TGTGCCAGCAGCTTGGTGGCAGCCCAAGAGACCCAGTACTTC
TRBJ2-1 | - | TRBV29-1 | - | 12 | CSVEGYYNEQFF | TGCAGCGTTGAAGGGTACTACAATGAGCAGTTCTTC
TRBJ1-1 | - | TRBV4-2 | - | 14 | CASTGGGWDTEAFF | TGTGCCAGCACAGGAGGGGGATGGGACACTGAAGCTTTCTTT
TRBJ2-2 | few | TRBV5-1 | - | 11 | CASSWAGELFF | TGCGCCAGCAGCTGGGCCGGGGAGCTGTTTTTT
TRBJ2-2 | - | TRBV10-3 | - | 14 | CASQADGNTGELFF | TGTGCCAGCCAGGCGGATGGTAACACCGGGGAGCTGTTTTTT
TRBJ1-5 | - | TRBV6-6 | - | 16 | CASSYGNRDTNQPQHF | TGTGCCAGCAGTTACGGCAACAGGGACACCAATCAGCCCCAGCATTTT
TRBJ2-5 | - | TRBV7-9 | TRBD1 | 13 | CASSPGQEETQYF | TGTGCCAGCAGCCCGGGACAGGAAGAGACCCAGTACTTC
TRBJ2-7 | - | TRBV28 | - | 15 | CASSPDSRGLGEQYF | TGTGCCAGCAGTCCTGACAGTAGAGGGTTGGGGGAGCAGTACTTC
TRBJ2-3 | - | TRBV9 | - | 16 | CASSTRLGGTTDTQYF | TGTGCCAGCAGCACCCGTCTAGGCGGGACCACAGATACGCAGTATTTT
TRBJ1-4 | - | TRBV4-2 | - | 18 | CASSRSVSPTATNEKLFF | TGTGCCAGCAGCCGGAGTGTCAGCCCGACGGCAACTAATGAAAAACTGTTTTTT
TRBJ2-2 | - | TRBV5-5 | - | 13 | CASGGQNTGELFF | TGTGCCAGTGGGGGGCAGAACACCGGGGAGCTGTTTTTT
TRBJ2-7 | - | TRBV18 | - | 14 | CASSPSPGLYEQYF | TGTGCCAGCTCACCTTCCCCGGGTCTTTACGAGCAGTACTTC
TRBJ1-5 | - | TRBV19 | - | 14 | CASSPGAGYQPQHF | TGTGCCAGTAGTCCGGGGGCAGGGTACCAGCCCCAGCATTTT
TRBJ2-1 | - | TRBV9 | - | 16 | CASSLEGEKRYNEQFF | TGTGCCAGCAGCCTTGAAGGGGAAAAACGCTACAATGAGCAGTTCTTC
TRBJ1-4 | - | TRBV2 | - | 14 | CASSERTVGEKLFF | TGTGCCAGCAGTGAACGGACCGTGGGAGAAAAACTGTTTTTT
TRBJ2-3 | once | TRBV27 | - | 19 | CASSTWTEDLAGGTDTQYF | TGTGCCAGCAGTACCTGGACCGAAGACCTCGCAGGGGGCACAGATACGCAGTATTTT
TRBJ1-1 | - | TRBV28 | TRBD1 | 13 | CASSLFDRGEAFF | TGTGCCAGCAGTTTATTTGACAGGGGTGAAGCTTTCTTT
TRBJ2-1 | - | TRBV7-9 | - | 13 | CASSTMRPQEQFF | TGTGCCAGCAGCACCATGCGGCCCCAGGAGCAGTTCTTC
TRBJ2-3 | - | TRBV25-1 | TRBD1 | 14 | CASTQTGSTDTQYF | TGTGCCAGCACCCAGACAGGGAGCACAGATACGCAGTATTTT
TRBJ2-7 | - | TRBV7-2 | - | 12 | CASSMGSYEQYF | TGTGCCAGCAGCATGGGGTCTTACGAGCAGTACTTC
TRBJ2-1 | - | TRBV13 | - | 11 | CASSSRDEQFF | TGTGCCAGCAGCTCCCGCGATGAGCAGTTCTTC
TRBJ2-1 | - | TRBV15 | - | 14 | CATSRDSQYNEQFF | TGTGCCACCAGCAGAGATAGTCAGTACAATGAGCAGTTCTTC
TRBJ2-3 | once | TRBV18 | TRBD1 | 14 | CASSPRQGVDTQYF | TGTGCCAGCTCCCCCCGACAGGGGGTAGATACGCAGTATTTT
TRBJ2-7 | - | TRBV7-7 | - | 13 | CASSLARGYEQYF | TGTGCTAGCAGCTTAGCCCGGGGATACGAGCAGTACTTC
TRBJ2-1 | - | TRBV5-6 | - | 11 | CASSEPHEQFF | TGTGCCAGCAGTGAACCCCATGAGCAGTTCTTC
TRBJ1-5 | few | TRBV28 | - | 16 | CASSPEGHYSNQPQHF | TGTGCCAGCAGTCCCGAAGGACACTATAGCAATCAGCCCCAGCATTTT
TRBJ1-6 | - | TRBV7-2 | - | 15 | CASSLLSQTNSPLHF | TGTGCCAGCAGCTTACTATCACAGACCAATTCACCCCTCCACTTT
TRBJ2-7 | - | TRBV6-6 | - | 13 | CASSYSRGYEQYF | TGTGCCAGCAGTTACTCTCGGGGCTACGAGCAGTACTTC
TRBJ1-2 | - | TRBV7-9 | - | 11 | CASSDLYGYTF | TGTGCCAGCAGCGACCTCTATGGCTACACCTTC
TRBJ1-2 | once | TRBV11-2 | TRBD1 | 18 | CASSLTGSVRTGVDGYTF | TGTGCCAGCAGCTTAACGGGGTCGGTCCGGACAGGTGTCGATGGCTACACCTTC
TRBJ2-1 | - | TRBV27 | TRBD2 | 11 | CASSYGTSEFF | TGTGCCAGCAGTTACGGGACTAGCGAGTTCTTC
TRBJ2-1 | - | TRBV5-6 | - | 13 | CASSLVDNYEQFF | TGTGCCAGCAGCTTGGTCGACAACTATGAGCAGTTCTTC
TRBJ2-7 | - | TRBV6-5 | TRBD2 | 15 | CASSYGEGGSYEQYF | TGTGCCAGCAGTTACGGGGAGGGTGGGTCCTACGAGCAGTACTTC
TRBJ1-1 | once | TRBV9 | TRBD1 | 16 | CASSVRKSGGNTEAFF | TGTGCCAGCAGCGTAAGAAAGTCAGGGGGGAACACTGAAGCTTTCTTT
TRBJ2-7 | - | TRBV10-1 | - | 15 | CASSESRGAMYEQYF | TGCGCCAGCAGTGAGTCTAGGGGAGCAATGTACGAGCAGTACTTC